These 6 T cell receptor beta chains came from one sample sequenced in a study of blood T cell repertoires in COVID-19. Profiled with immunoSEQ multiplex PCR; TCRdb holds only in-frame clones, not every one. The table has just over 250,000 clones, around 87% seen once. Sequenced material: peripheral blood. Receptors were obtained from a woman in her fifties or sixties with acute or convalescent COVID-19.

This rearrangement joins TRBV13 to TRBJ2-7, with a possible D match to TRBD1 (6 bases). V dropped 5 bases and J dropped 1 base, with 9 bases sitting between them. Germline V lookup: CDR1 PRHDT, CDR2 FYEKMQ (reference sequence). The CDR3 loop spans 13 amino acids. CDR3 sequence reads: CASSQDRSYEQYF. For the CDR3, the DNA is TGTGCCAGCAGCCAAGACAGGTCCTACGAGCAGTACTTC.

V and J are TRBV10-2 and TRBJ2-7; tentative D call: TRBD2 (5 bases). The germline CDR1 and CDR2 sequences are WSHSY and SAAADI. With 6 bases removed from V and 7 bases from J, the gap between germline ends came to 10 bases. This CDR3 contains 11 residues. The CDR3 loop reads CASSQPGEQYF. CDR3 bases: TGCGCCAGCAGCCAACCGGGGGAGCAGTACTTC.

This clone was counted once. The CDR3 region has the DNA TGTGCCTGGAGTTCTTCTAAACTAGCGTGGTACGAGCAGTACTTC. Residues: CAWSSSKLAWYEQYF. The chain links TRBV30 to TRBJ2-7, with TRBD2 matching over 7 bases. CDR1 and CDR2 from the germline V gene are GTSNPN and SVGIG (reference sequence). J was trimmed by 4 bases and V by 2 bases; bases with no gene match: 11. This CDR3 has 15 amino acids.

CDR3 protein: CASSEFSGQSSYNEQFF. In nucleotides, the CDR3 is TGTGCCAGCAGTGAATTTAGTGGACAGAGCTCCTACAATGAGCAGTTCTTC. V gene TRBV25-1 combines with J gene TRBJ2-1, with D perhaps matching TRBD1 (6 bases). Germline loops: CDR1 MGHDK, CDR2 SYGVNS. V was clipped by 1 base and J by 0 bases, with 13 bases between them. The CDR3 contains 17 residues.

With regard to this clone: Other DNA variants within this sample encode the same CDR3. The rearrangement joins TRBV6-5 to TRBJ1-1; 8 bases are a match to TRBD1. The length of the CDR3 is 14 residues. Germline CDR1 and CDR2: MNHEY and SVGAGI. Losses at the gene ends were 6 bases for V and 1 base for J; bases not matched to a gene: 4. The CDR3 sequence is CASSYGQGNTEAFF. The CDR3 coding sequence is TGTGCCAGCAGCTACGGACAGGGGAACACTGAAGCTTTCTTT.

V is TRBV12-3 or TRBV12-4 and J is TRBJ2-1, with D possibly TRBD2 on 5 matching bases. V lost 7 bases and J lost 9, with 16 bases in between. This CDR3 is built from 13 residues. The CDR3 bases are TGTGCCAGCACCCGGGGAAGGGTCACTGAGCAGTTCTTC. Translation: CASTRGRVTEQFF.